The clone carrying this TCR beta chain was found a few times. Germline loops: CDR1 MNHEY, CDR2 SMNVEV (reference sequence). Between the trimmed V and J ends, which lost 2 bases and 0 bases, there was a span of 11 bases. The CDR3 spans 17 residues. The data originate from a study of T cells after yellow fever vaccination. Study context: EM, EMRA, CM and Tscm memory subsets were separated by sorting (using CD3, CD45RA, CCR7 and CD95).

TCRdb reprocessed the 5' RACE reads via MiXCR and lists one record per CDR3 protein. The table shows 29,000 or so distinct CDR3 sequences, with roughly 5.9% occurring only once. The chain joins TRBV27 to TRBJ1-6; unclear D gene. The TCR sequence derives from a man between 25 and 39 years old who received the YFV17D yellow fever vaccine. The sample here was PBMCs, either bulk or a sorted T-cell subset (CD4+, CD8+, memory, or dextramer-sorted; not recorded which), taken on the day of the yellow fever booster vaccination. The CDR3 nucleotides are TGTGCCAGCAGTTTAGATTGGGCTAGCTCCTATAATTCACCCCTCCACTTT. It is translated as CASSLDWASSYNSPLHF.